This passage covers 30 T cell receptor beta chains from one sample sequenced in a study of T-cell memory formation after mild COVID-19. TCRdb reanalysed the 5' RACE reads using MiXCR and keeps one entry per CDR3 protein. Here the sample spans more than 300,000 distinct CDR3 sequences, 13% to 15% being singletons. The sample was PBMCs or a T cell subset sorted from them (not recorded which). The origin of the receptors is a man younger than 35 who had mild COVID-19 (a few samples of this study predate the infection). Cell type and time point are not known.

This clonotype has only a few counts. This chain connects TRBV29-1 to TRBJ1-2, with D possibly TRBD1 on 6 matching bases. Germline loops: CDR1 SQVTM, CDR2 ANQGSEA. Trimming left V 4 bases short and J 2 bases short, with 20 bases between. The CDR3 spans 16 residues. In DNA form, the CDR3 reads TGCAGCGTTGGCGATGGCAGGGGTCAAAGCAACTATGGCTACACCTTC. This gives the protein CSVGDGRGQSNYGYTF.

This clonotype was picked up a small number of times. V and J are TRBV10-3 and TRBJ1-1; 8 positions agree with TRBD1. Germline V gene sequence: CDR1 ENHRY, CDR2 SYGVKD. The length of the CDR3 is 12 residues. Trimming removed 8 bases from V and 7 bases from J; junction bases left unmatched: 6. DNA of the CDR3: TGTGCCATCCGAGGACAGGGAGATGAAGCTTTCTTT. Protein sequence: CAIRGQGDEAFF.

The table lists this clonotype with a few counts. The rearrangement joins TRBV13 to TRBJ2-1; TRBD2 matches 10 bases. Germline-derived CDR1 and CDR2 are PRHDT and FYEKMQ (reference sequence). The CDR3 runs to 15 residues. V trimming: 5 bases; J trimming: 4 bases; junction bases outside the gene matches: 5. In DNA, the CDR3 is TGTGCCAGCAGCGTAAGCGGGGGGGAATACAATGAGCAGTTCTTC. It translates to CASSVSGGEYNEQFF.

CDR3 bases: TGCGCCAGCAGCTTGGACGGTTCGTCCCTTACTGAAAAACTGTTTTTT. It encodes CASSLDGSSLTEKLFF. The V call is TRBV5-1, the J call TRBJ1-4; D gene unclear. CDR3 length equals 16 residues. V was shortened by 0 bases and J by 7 bases, with 16 bases between the two germline ends. Germline V gene lookup returns CDR1 SGHRS and CDR2 YFSETQ.

The chain combines TRBV7-3 with TRBJ2-1; a possible D gene is TRBD1 (6 bases). Germline CDR1 SGHTA, CDR2 FQGTGA. There are 14 residues in the CDR3. Trimming cost V 6 bases and J 10 bases, with 19 bases left between them. This chain's CDR3 is CASSLAGTRDEQFF. The CDR3 DNA follows: TGTGCCAGCAGTCTAGCTGGGACAAGGGACGAGCAGTTCTTC. The full variable domain, with the rest looked up from reference TRBV7-3 and TRBJ2-1, is GAGVSQTPSNKVTEKGKYVELRCDPISGHTALYWYRQSLGQGPEFLIYFQGTGAADDSGLPNDRFFAVRPEGSVSTLKIQRTERGDSAVYLCASSLAGTRDEQFFGPGTRLTVL.

CDR3 sequence: CASSYQGGSYEQYF. The CDR3 DNA follows: TGCGCCAGCAGCTACCAGGGCGGGTCCTACGAGCAGTACTTC. The rearrangement joins TRBV5-1 to TRBJ2-7; possibly TRBD1 or TRBD2 for D (5 bases each). This CDR3 comprises 14 residues. Germline V gives CDR1 SGHRS, CDR2 YFSETQ. V lost 3 bases and J 1 base, leaving 11 bases between the germline ends. The entire variable domain, with the rest obtained from reference TRBV5-1 and TRBJ2-7, is as follows: KAGVTQTPRYLIKTRGQQVTLSCSPISGHRSVSWYQQTPGQGLQFLFEYFSETQRNKGNFPGRFSGRQFSNSRSEMNVSTLELGDSALYLCASSYQGGSYEQYFGPGTRLTVT.

This clonotype turned up a few times. This rearrangement joins TRBV6-5 to TRBJ2-3; no firm D call. The V and J ends lost 2 bases and 8 bases respectively, with 8 bases between them. Germline values: CDR1 MNHEY, CDR2 SVGAGI. The CDR3 is 12 residues long. Here the CDR3 reads CASSYDQVTQYF. CDR3 bases: TGTGCCAGCAGTTACGATCAGGTTACGCAGTATTTT.

The rearrangement uses TRBV6-5 and TRBJ2-2; the match to TRBD2 covers 14 bases. After removal of 6 bases from V and 7 bases from J, the junction contained 4 bases not matched to a gene. The CDR3 sequence is 15 residues long. From germline, CDR1 is MNHEY and CDR2 SVGAGI. The DNA of the CDR3 is TGTGCCAGCAGGTCCGGACTAGCGGGGGGCGGGGAGCTGTTTTTT. This codes for CASRSGLAGGGELFF.

J is TRBJ2-5 and V is TRBV3-1, with TRBD2 as a possible D gene (6 bases). V was shortened by 4 bases and J by 5 bases, with 23 bases between the two germline ends. From germline, CDR1 is LGHDT and CDR2 YNNKEL (reference sequence). This CDR3 is 17 amino acids long. This CDR3 reads CASSRVREEVWVETQYF. In nucleotides, the CDR3 is TGTGCCAGCAGCCGAGTTAGGGAGGAGGTTTGGGTTGAGACCCAGTACTTC.

The chain employs TRBV23-1 and TRBJ2-5, with D possibly TRBD2 on 5 matching bases. TRBV23-1 falls under the ORF class, with uncertain function. CDR3 length: 18 amino acids. Between the trimmed V and J ends, which lost 0 bases and 3 bases, there was a span of 20 bases. The CDR3 sequence: CASSQSAPHGRDKETQYF. CDR3 coding DNA: TGCGCCAGCAGTCAATCGGCCCCACATGGACGGGATAAAGAGACCCAGTACTTC.

In this sample, this clonotype turned up a few times. V gene TRBV11-2 combines with J gene TRBJ2-3; possibly TRBD1 or TRBD2 for D (5 bases each). Trimming pared 4 bases from V and 6 bases from J, leaving 23 bases between. The CDR3 spans 17 residues. The V gene's germline CDR1 is SGHAT and CDR2 FQNNGV. The CDR3 DNA reads as TGTGCCAGCAGCTCCCAGCGCAGGGAGATGGAAGGCGATACGCAGTATTTT. Translating gives CASSSQRREMEGDTQYF.

The chain uses TRBV5-5 and TRBJ2-2, with D perhaps matching TRBD2 (5 bases). The germline V and J ends were trimmed by 3 bases and 6 bases, with 18 bases remaining between them. CDR3 length: 16 residues. The germline V gene encodes CDR1 SGHKS and CDR2 YYEKEE (reference sequence). The CDR3 region is CASSWAGKASAGELFF. CDR3 sequence (DNA): TGTGCCAGCAGCTGGGCGGGTAAAGCTTCCGCCGGGGAGCTGTTTTTT.

This clonotype was recorded a few times. The chain uses TRBV12-3 or TRBV12-4 and TRBJ1-2; no reliable D call. CDR3 length: 14 residues. V gave up 3 bases and J gave up 8 bases, with 16 bases separating them. The DNA for the CDR3 is TGTGCCAGCAGTTTGCAGTCGCCGGACTTCGGCTACACCTTC. This codes for CASSLQSPDFGYTF.

This clonotype has just a few counts. This chain connects TRBV18 to TRBJ2-1; TRBD2 aligns across 10 bases. Germline values: CDR1 KGHSH, CDR2 LQKENI. Trimming removed 1 base from V and 6 bases from J; junction bases left unmatched: 3. The CDR3 totals 15 residues. CDR3 coding DNA: TGTGCCAGCTCACCACTAGCGGGGGGCGGCAATGAGCAGTTCTTC. Translating gives CASSPLAGGGNEQFF.

The chain joins TRBV7-3 to TRBJ2-2; the D gene is possibly TRBD2 (5 bases). V shed 1 base and J shed 6 bases, with 6 bases lying between them. CDR1 SGHTA and CDR2 FQGTGA come from the germline V gene. The CDR3 loop spans 13 amino acids. The CDR3 reads CASSLSGPGELFF. The CDR3 nucleotides are TGTGCCAGCAGCTTAAGCGGGCCCGGGGAGCTGTTTTTT.

This clonotype was seen more than once but under ten times. This chain connects TRBV5-1 to TRBJ1-3; no definite D call. Germline assignment: CDR1 SGHRS and CDR2 YFSETQ. Trimming removed 2 bases from V and 0 bases from J, with 12 bases in between. The CDR3 sequence is 16 residues long. CDR3 nucleotides: TGCGCCAGCAGCTTCGGAGGCAGCAGCTCTGGAAACACCATATATTTT. It translates to CASSFGGSSSGNTIYF.

The chain has TRBV9 and TRBJ1-1; D might be TRBD1 (5 bases). Trimming removed 0 bases at V and 11 bases at J, with 17 bases between. The CDR3 is 14 residues long. Germline V gene data show CDR1 as SGDLS and CDR2 as YYNGEE. The CDR3 loop is CASSVDPHQGRAFF. DNA of the CDR3: TGTGCCAGCAGCGTAGACCCACACCAGGGTCGGGCTTTCTTT.

This chain joins TRBV7-9 and TRBJ2-3; 7 bases line up with TRBD1. Germline V gene sequence: CDR1 SEHNR, CDR2 FQNEAQ (reference sequence). The J segment lost 3 bases and the V segment lost 1 base, leaving 10 bases of the junction unmatched. The CDR3 spans 17 residues. The CDR3 spells CASSLERTGRGTDTQYF. In nucleotides, the CDR3 is TGTGCCAGCAGCTTAGAACGGACAGGCCGGGGAACAGATACGCAGTATTTT.

This clonotype appeared a few times. The chain links TRBV5-1 to TRBJ2-1; D not certain. The CDR3 covers 13 residues. Germline-derived CDR1 and CDR2 are SGHRS and YFSETQ. The V end lost 1 base, the J end lost 5 bases, and 7 bases lay between the germline ends. The CDR3 sequence is CASSLSTNNEQFF. The CDR3 region has the DNA TGCGCCAGCAGCTTGTCCACTAACAATGAGCAGTTCTTC.

V and J are TRBV7-9 and TRBJ2-3, with TRBD1 matching 8 bases. The germline V gene encodes CDR1 SEHNR and CDR2 FQNEAQ (reference sequence). J was trimmed by 2 bases and V by 5 bases; bases with no gene match: 18. The CDR3 is 19 residues long. The CDR3 spells CASSPISPPGQVTTDTQYF. The CDR3 DNA sequence: TGTGCCAGCAGCCCCATTAGCCCCCCGGGACAGGTCACCACAGATACGCAGTATTTT. Using reference TRBV7-9 and TRBJ2-3 for the parts outside the CDR3, the full variable domain is DTGVSQNPRHKITKRGQNVTFRCDPISEHNRLYWYRQTLGQGPEFLTYFQNEAQLEKSRLLSDRFSAERPKGSFSTLEIQRTEQGDSAMYLCASSPISPPGQVTTDTQYFGPGTRLTVL.

This clonotype showed up just a few times. The V and J genes are TRBV20-1 and TRBJ1-1; a weak D match, TRBD1 (6 bases). This CDR3 is 12 amino acids long. Germline lookup yields CDR1 DFQATT and CDR2 SNEGSKA (reference sequence). Trimming stripped 6 bases from V and 3 bases from J, with 11 bases between. The CDR3: CSANRVDTEAFF. Here the CDR3 DNA reads TGCAGTGCCAACAGGGTTGACACTGAAGCTTTCTTT.

The table lists this clonotype with a few counts. V usage is TRBV7-2 and J usage is TRBJ2-1; 9 bases are a match to TRBD2. The CDR3 consists of 17 residues. The V gene end was trimmed by 1 base and the J gene end by 7 bases; junction bases not matched to a gene: 11. Germline V lookup: CDR1 SGHTA, CDR2 FQGNSA. CDR3 nucleotides: TGTGCCAGCAGCTTAGTGGGGCTAGCGGGGAAGGGGAATGAGCAGTTCTTC. This translates into CASSLVGLAGKGNEQFF.

The V call is TRBV12-3 or TRBV12-4, the J call TRBJ2-1; D is unclear. CDR3 length: 15 amino acids. V was trimmed by 6 bases and J by 6 bases, leaving 18 bases between them. The CDR3 coding sequence is TGTGCCAGCAGCCAGCTGTCGACAAAGGGCAATGAGCAGTTCTTC. It translates to CASSQLSTKGNEQFF.

This clonotype was observed a handful of times. The chain carries TRBV18 and TRBJ1-3; D is perhaps TRBD1 (6 bases). CDR3 size: 18 residues. Germline CDR1 is KGHSH and CDR2 is LQKENI. V was clipped by 3 bases and J by 3 bases, with 21 bases between them. CDR3 loop: CASSPRVSGTKHGNTIYF. DNA for the CDR3: TGTGCCAGCTCACCGAGGGTATCCGGGACAAAACATGGAAACACCATATATTTT.

J is TRBJ2-2 and V is TRBV7-2; D is perhaps TRBD2 (5 bases). Germline loops: CDR1 SGHTA, CDR2 FQGNSA. CDR3 length equals 16 residues. V lost 1 base and J 7 bases, leaving 16 bases between the germline ends. CDR3: CASSLERVENGGELFF. In DNA, the CDR3 is TGTGCCAGCAGCTTAGAGAGGGTAGAAAACGGCGGGGAGCTGTTTTTT. Together with reference TRBV7-2 and TRBJ2-2, the CDR3 gives the full variable domain: GAGVSQSPSNKVTEKGKDVELRCDPISGHTALYWYRQSLGQGLEFLIYFQGNSAPDKSGLPSDRFSAERTGGSVSTLTIQRTQQEDSAVYLCASSLERVENGGELFFGEGSRLTVL.

This chain joins TRBV5-1 and TRBJ2-1; a possible D gene is TRBD1 (6 bases). The CDR3 covers 16 residues. Germline V lookup: CDR1 SGHRS, CDR2 YFSETQ. V gave up 3 bases and J gave up 5 bases, with 18 bases separating them. CDR3 DNA: TGCGCCAGCAGCTCCCAAACAGGGTACTCGGACAATGAGCAGTTCTTC. Its translation is CASSSQTGYSDNEQFF.

This clonotype was observed a handful of times. The rearrangement uses TRBV9 and TRBJ2-3; D might be TRBD2 (7 bases). The CDR3 contains 19 residues. Germline CDR1 reads SGDLS; CDR2 reads YYNGEE. Trimming pared 1 base from V and 3 bases from J, leaving 24 bases between. CDR3 amino acids: CASSVNPLRGGNITDTQYF. CDR3 bases: TGTGCCAGCAGCGTAAACCCCCTTAGGGGGGGTAATATTACAGATACGCAGTATTTT.

This sequence joins TRBV29-1 and TRBJ2-7, with 10 bases that match TRBD1. Germline V gene sequence: CDR1 SQVTM, CDR2 ANQGSEA. The CDR3 spans 14 residues. After removal of 7 bases from V and 3 bases from J, the junction contained 9 bases not matched to a gene. CDR3 amino acids: CSARGQGVNYEQYF. CDR3 nucleotides: TGCAGCGCAAGAGGACAGGGGGTAAACTACGAGCAGTACTTC.

This clonotype was counted between two and nine times. V gene TRBV29-1 combines with J gene TRBJ1-1; no clear D gene. Between the trimmed V and J ends, which lost 8 bases and 4 bases, there was a span of 14 bases. The germline gives CDR1 SQVTM, CDR2 ANQGSEA. This CDR3 has 12 amino acids. The CDR3 DNA follows: TGCAGCATCGGGTCCCGGGGCACTGAAGCTTTCTTT. As protein: CSIGSRGTEAFF.

At least ten counts were recorded for this clonotype. This CDR3 reads CASSQVTGRGTGELFF. DNA for the CDR3: TGTGCCAGCAGCCAAGTGACAGGCCGCGGCACCGGGGAGCTGTTTTTT. The chain links TRBV4-2 to TRBJ2-2; the D gene is possibly TRBD1 (6 bases). The ends were cut back, 1 base at V and 4 bases at J, with 13 bases in the middle. This CDR3 has 16 residues. Germline CDR1 and CDR2: LGHNA and YNFKEQ.